Listed below are T cell receptor beta chains from one sample, sequenced in a study of CD8+CD57+ T cells in acquired aplastic anemia. TCRdb re-analysed the reads in MiXCR, keeping a single row per CDR3 protein. The sample shows approximately 220,000 distinct CDR3 sequences, roughly 50% of them seen only once. The sequencing sample was made of sorted CD4+, CD8+, or CD8+CD57+ T cells (not recorded which) from PBMCs. Receptors originate from a human donor with aplastic anemia. The CDR3 runs from the conserved cysteine through the conserved F or W. D genes are given only for firm matches. For some rows the clone size is stated as once, few or many, or as a class when expanded; others skip it.

v_call	j_call	clone_size	d_call	cdr3_aa	cdr3_nt
TRBV19	TRBJ2-5	NA	NA	CASSTLSGLTGETQYF	TGTGCCAGTAGTACCTTATCGGGACTGACCGGGGAGACCCAGTACTTC
TRBV5-1	TRBJ1-6	many	TRBD1	CASSLYGGTGNNSPLHF	TGCGCCAGCAGCTTGTATGGGGGGACAGGGAATAATTCACCCCTCCACTTT
TRBV19	TRBJ1-6	NA	TRBD1	CASSQQGDDSPLHF	TGTGCCAGTAGTCAACAGGGGGATGATTCACCCCTCCACTTT
TRBV28	TRBJ2-5	NA	NA	CASSLLRGGGETQYF	TGTGCCAGCAGTTTGCTTAGGGGGGGCGGAGAGACCCAGTACTTC
TRBV14	TRBJ2-1	many	TRBD2	CASSQVVRGGWDEQFF	TGTGCCAGCAGCCAAGTGGTGCGCGGGGGGTGGGATGAGCAGTTCTTC
TRBV15	TRBJ1-2	NA	NA	CATSRDNAGQVNYGYTF	TGTGCCACCAGCAGAGATAACGCGGGACAAGTAAACTATGGCTACACCTTC
TRBV7-2	TRBJ2-3	many	NA	CASSPGQTDTQYF	TGTGCCAGCAGCCCGGGCCAGACAGATACGCAGTATTTT
TRBV15	TRBJ2-6	few	NA	CATTPAGIGASVLTF	TGTGCCACCACCCCGGCGGGGATCGGGGCCAGCGTCCTGACTTTC
TRBV15	TRBJ2-3	NA	NA	CATSRDIGGTDTQYF	TGTGCCACCAGCAGAGATATCGGCGGCACAGATACGCAGTATTTT
TRBV2	TRBJ1-5	NA	NA	CASKSPGLYQPQHF	TGTGCTAGTAAGTCCCCGGGCCTCTATCAGCCCCAGCATTTT
TRBV15	TRBJ2-7	few	NA	CATSRDFPLQGDEQYF	TGTGCCACCAGCAGAGATTTCCCCCTACAGGGTGACGAGCAGTACTTC
TRBV28	TRBJ1-2	NA	NA	CASSLGGGGGYTF	TGTGCCAGCAGTTTGGGTGGGGGAGGCGGCTACACCTTC
TRBV2	TRBJ2-7	many	TRBD1	CASSDQGVWAYEQYF	TGTGCCAGCAGTGATCAGGGGGTCTGGGCCTACGAGCAGTACTTC
TRBV7-9	TRBJ2-5	many	NA	CASSPKGLLGQETQYF	TGTGCCAGCAGCCCAAAGGGTTTACTTGGTCAAGAGACCCAGTACTTC
TRBV20-1	TRBJ1-2	many	TRBD1	CSAPRQGSPNYGYTF	TGCAGTGCTCCGAGACAGGGCTCGCCTAACTATGGCTACACCTTC
TRBV7-9	TRBJ1-2	NA	NA	CASSLVGAAGYTF	TGTGCCAGCAGCTTAGTGGGGGCGGCCGGCTACACCTTC
TRBV9	TRBJ2-2	many	NA	CASSVGWNGELFF	TGTGCCAGCAGCGTAGGGTGGAACGGGGAGCTGTTTTTT